The 17 T cell receptor beta chains reported below all come from one sample, sequenced in a study of cytomegalovirus exposure and HLA in healthy donors. The PCR used 60 Vbeta and 13 Jbeta primers. The assay was immunoSEQ multiplex PCR, and TCRdb's table has in-frame clones only and misses some. Here the sample spans about 82,000 clones, around 90% being singletons. The sample comprised PBMCs. These receptor sequences come from a young man in good health and CMV-seronegative.

V and J are TRBV25-1 and TRBJ2-5, with a possible D match to TRBD1 (5 bases). Germline CDR1 and CDR2: MGHDK and SYGVNS. V lost 8 bases and J 4 bases, leaving 17 bases between the germline ends. The CDR3 runs 14 residues. In DNA, the CDR3 is TGTGCCAGCCACGACAGTGGGGTTAGAGAGACCCAGTACTTC. This sequence encodes CASHDSGVRETQYF.

CDR3 bases: TGTGCCAGCAGCGGACAGGGGTACTCTGGCTACACCTTC. This encodes CASSGQGYSGYTF. The gene calls are TRBV7-3 and TRBJ1-2; 9 bases map to TRBD1. This CDR3 is built from 13 residues. The trim removed 5 bases at V and 7 bases at J, leaving 5 bases unmatched. CDR1 is SGHTA and CDR2 is FQGTGA in the germline V gene.

The chain joins TRBV2 to TRBJ2-3, with 9 bases matching TRBD2. J was trimmed by 3 bases and V by 3 bases; bases with no gene match: 4. From germline, CDR1 is SNHLY and CDR2 FYNNEI. The CDR3 runs to 15 residues. The CDR3 protein is CASSDRLAGTDTQYF. As DNA, the CDR3 is TGTGCCAGCAGTGACCGGCTAGCGGGGACAGATACGCAGTATTTT.

The chain recombines TRBV19 with TRBJ2-5; 9 nucleotides match TRBD2. The J call may be faulty, since TRBJ2-7 better matches the DNA end. Germline CDR1 and CDR2: LNHDA and SQIVND (reference sequence). The CDR3 totals 15 residues. As DNA, the CDR3 is TGTGCCAGTAGCCCCACTAGCGGGCCGCCCTACGAGCAGTACTTC. It specifies CASSPTSGPPYEQYF.

The CDR3 region has the DNA TGCAGCGTTGAATGGCGTGGTAGCGGGACACTACGCAATGAGCAGTTCTTC. Its protein product is CSVEWRGSGTLRNEQFF. The chain carries TRBV29-1 and TRBJ2-1; 8 bases fit TRBD2. The CDR3 is 17 amino acids. The germline V gene has CDR1 SQVTM and CDR2 ANQGSEA. Trimming removed 2 bases from V and 6 bases from J; junction bases left unmatched: 15.

The chain carries TRBV9 and TRBJ2-7, with 11 positions matching TRBD2. The CDR3 has 15 amino acids. The germline CDR1 and CDR2 sequences are SGDLS and YYNGEE. V lost 0 bases, J lost 7 bases, and 6 bases stayed unmatched. This CDR3 reads CASSVELAGGREQYF. DNA of the CDR3: TGTGCCAGCAGCGTAGAATTAGCGGGAGGGCGGGAGCAGTACTTC.

V is TRBV19 and J is TRBJ2-7, with TRBD2 as a possible D gene (5 bases). Deletions cut 4 bases from V and 6 bases from J, with 13 bases between. CDR3 length: 13 residues. Germline CDR1 LNHDA, CDR2 SQIVND (reference sequence). CDR3: CASSNRGVAEQYF. CDR3 nucleotides: TGTGCCAGTAGTAATCGGGGTGTTGCCGAGCAGTACTTC. The complete variable domain, with remaining parts taken from reference TRBV19 and TRBJ2-7, reads DGGITQSPKYLFRKEGQNVTLSCEQNLNHDAMYWYRQDPGQGLRLIYYSQIVNDFQKGDIAEGYSVSREKKESFPLTVTSAQKNPTAFYLCASSNRGVAEQYFGPGTRLTVT.

The chain employs TRBV6-6 and TRBJ2-2, with D perhaps matching TRBD2 (5 bases). The CDR3 totals 13 residues. In germline, CDR1 is MNHNY, CDR2 SVGAGI (reference sequence). Trimming took off 6 bases at V and 7 bases at J, with 12 bases between the two ends. CDR3 sequence (DNA): TGTGCCAGCAGGCCCAGAGGAGGCGGGGAGCTGTTTTTT. Residues: CASRPRGGGELFF.

This sequence joins TRBV19 and TRBJ2-1, with 13 bases fitting TRBD2. The CDR3 has 16 amino acids. In germline, CDR1 is LNHDA, CDR2 SQIVND (reference sequence). With 10 bases clipped from V and 1 base from J, the junction kept 7 bases outside the gene matches. This chain's CDR3 is CATGTSGKKSYNEQFF. The CDR3 nucleotides are TGTGCCACAGGGACTAGCGGGAAAAAATCCTACAATGAGCAGTTCTTC.

The V gene is TRBV27, the J gene TRBJ2-7, with 7 nucleotides matching TRBD2. CDR3 length: 14 residues. Germline CDR1 reads MNHEY; CDR2 reads SMNVEV (reference sequence). With V trimmed by 5 bases and J by 4 bases, 8 bases remained unmatched. The CDR3 here is CASSPSGTGYEQYF. The CDR3 bases are TGTGCCAGCAGTCCCAGCGGGACGGGATACGAGCAGTACTTC.

This clone was counted once. The J gene is TRBJ2-2, the V gene TRBV27; 10 nucleotides match TRBD2. The CDR3 loop spans 17 amino acids. Germline V gives CDR1 MNHEY, CDR2 SMNVEV (reference sequence). The ends lost 4 bases at V and 6 bases at J; junction bases unmatched: 11. This CDR3 reads CASSSPSGGAGPGELFF. For the CDR3, the DNA is TGTGCCAGCAGTTCACCTAGCGGGGGCGCTGGGCCCGGGGAGCTGTTTTTT.

This chain links TRBV29-1 with TRBJ2-3; D unclear. Trimming removed 5 bases from V and 1 base from J, with 13 bases in between. Germline V CDR1 and CDR2: SQVTM, ANQGSEA. There are 14 residues in the CDR3. The CDR3 bases are TGCAGCGTTCGGCAGGCGTTGGGCACAGATACGCAGTATTTT. As protein: CSVRQALGTDTQYF.

This clone appeared once. J is TRBJ1-6 and V is TRBV27; D is uncertain. The CDR3 extends over 16 amino acids. Germline CDR1 is MNHEY and CDR2 is SMNVEV (reference sequence). V lost 2 bases and J lost 4, with 12 bases in between. CDR3 DNA: TGTGCCAGCAGTTTAGGCCGTGAACGATATAATTCACCCCTCCACTTT. Translating gives CASSLGRERYNSPLHF.

The V and J genes are TRBV28 and TRBJ2-7, with D possibly TRBD2 on 5 matching bases. This CDR3 region has 17 residues. The germline CDR1 and CDR2 sequences are MDHEN and SYDVKM. Trimming stripped 3 bases from V and 3 bases from J, with 21 bases between. CDR3 sequence reads: CASSLQKTTRFRYEQYF. CDR3 bases: TGTGCCAGCAGTTTGCAAAAAACAACTAGGTTCCGCTACGAGCAGTACTTC.

V usage is TRBV7-9 and J usage is TRBJ1-1, with D maybe TRBD1 (5 bases). Looked up from germline, CDR1 is SEHNR and CDR2 is FQNEAQ (reference sequence). V was shortened by 3 bases and J by 3 bases, with 14 bases between the two germline ends. This CDR3 region has 15 residues. CDR3 region: CASSLRQGVDTEAFF. CDR3 bases: TGTGCCAGCAGCTTGCGCCAGGGTGTGGACACTGAAGCTTTCTTT. The complete variable domain, with remaining parts taken from reference TRBV7-9 and TRBJ1-1, reads DTGVSQNPRHKITKRGQNVTFRCDPISEHNRLYWYRQTLGQGPEFLTYFQNEAQLEKSRLLSDRFSAERPKGSFSTLEIQRTEQGDSAMYLCASSLRQGVDTEAFFGQGTRLTVV.

The chain combines TRBV25-1 with TRBJ2-1; 7 bases are shared with TRBD2. This CDR3 spans 15 amino acids. Germline V gene lookup returns CDR1 MGHDK and CDR2 SYGVNS. After removal of 3 bases from V and 1 base from J, the junction contained 3 bases not matched to a gene. The CDR3 bases are TGTGCCAGCAGTGAGTTGGGAGGGTCCTACAATGAGCAGTTCTTC. This translates into CASSELGGSYNEQFF.

The CDR3 DNA reads as TGTGCCAGCATTAGTGAATTAAGGGGCAGGCTTCAAGAGACCCAGTACTTC. The encoded protein is CASISELRGRLQETQYF. The rearrangement links TRBV28 to TRBJ2-5; D is possibly TRBD1 (5 bases). Germline V gene data show CDR1 as MDHEN and CDR2 as SYDVKM. This CDR3 is 17 amino acids long. The V end lost 7 bases, the J end lost 2 bases, and 23 bases lay between the germline ends.